The rows below give T cell receptor beta chains drawn from one sample of a study of beta chain features in type 1 diabetes. Sequencing was performed with immunoSEQ multiplex PCR; in TCRdb, only in-frame clones are kept and a portion is missing. The sample has a few hundred thousand clones; approximately 16% are singletons. The specimen sequenced was naive CD4+ T cells from blood. All receptors derive from a man aged 25-40 years with type 1 diabetes. CDR3s include the opening cysteine and the closing phenylalanine or tryptophan. Expanded clones are given a class, and other clones once, few, many or no size at all.

abundance,j_gene,v_gene,CDR3aa
once,TRBJ2-3,TRBV15,CATGDDTDTQYF
-,TRBJ2-7,TRBV30,CAWSHGLSSYEQYF
few,TRBJ2-4,TRBV11-3,CASSLASGTNNLNIQYF
few,TRBJ2-1,TRBV7-9,CASSLGPGGSVDEQFF
many,TRBJ2-1,TRBV30,CAWSVIMGGEQFF
-,TRBJ1-5,TRBV15,CATSRDITGFANQPQHF
few,TRBJ2-2,TRBV5-6,CASSLWAGNTGELFF
few,TRBJ1-2,TRBV29-1,CSVLMWTGDLNGYTF
-,TRBJ1-2,TRBV7-2,CASSRDFSYGYTF
-,TRBJ2-3,TRBV11-2,CASSLGRRGADTQYF
few,TRBJ2-7,TRBV7-9,CASSLGNPAKEQYF
-,TRBJ2-1,TRBV11-2,CASSPHPRGLVNNEQFF
few,TRBJ2-6,TRBV21-1,CASSKALWLSGANVLTF
few,TRBJ1-4,TRBV30,CAWNRGGASNEKLFF
few,TRBJ2-1,TRBV30,CAWSRTSGRYNEQFF
few,TRBJ1-1,TRBV30,CAWNRGGTEAFF
-,TRBJ1-1,TRBV29-1,CSVLSRVANTEAFF
once,TRBJ2-3,TRBV4-1,CASSQDRLANTDTQYF
-,TRBJ2-7,TRBV5-1,CASSPGQGAYEQYF
-,TRBJ1-5,TRBV7-2,CASSLGPSGADQPQHF
-,TRBJ2-7,TRBV28,CASGMLAGSPYEQYF
-,TRBJ2-7,TRBV7-9,CASSRTGNEQYF
few,TRBJ1-2,TRBV29-1,CSAGDGDYGYTF
-,TRBJ2-4,TRBV28,CASSMAKNIQYF
few,TRBJ1-1,TRBV7-2,CASSTLWNTEAFF
few,TRBJ2-1,TRBV27,CASSGGLATDEQFF
-,TRBJ1-5,TRBV30,CALEQGSNQPQHF
-,TRBJ2-7,TRBV4-1,CASSQEARDREQYF
few,TRBJ2-3,TRBV5-1,CASSFNPSGQADLDTQYF
-,TRBJ2-7,TRBV29-1,CSVEGVQGNYEQYF
-,TRBJ1-2,TRBV9,CASSVQTGVNYGYTF
few,TRBJ2-4,TRBV7-9,CASSLAGLENIQYF
-,TRBJ2-5,TRBV5-1,CASSPKGEAGETQYF
-,TRBJ2-1,TRBV15,CATSRHSSGREYSSYNEQFF
-,TRBJ2-1,TRBV29-1,CSGEGLADNEQFF
-,TRBJ1-5,TRBV28,CASSLWTDSNQPQHF
-,TRBJ1-2,TRBV29-1,CSVGGADGYTF
few,TRBJ2-5,TRBV9,CASSVGLAEETQYF
-,TRBJ2-1,TRBV28,CASSPGTSGYREQFF
-,TRBJ2-3,TRBV20-1,CSAIWGDTQYF
-,TRBJ2-5,TRBV5-1,CASSLYGSQETQYF
-,TRBJ2-1,TRBV4-3,CASSHRANRNNEQFF
-,TRBJ2-1,TRBV9,CASSSRGRDNEQFF
-,TRBJ1-5,TRBV29-1,CSSGQGAGQPQHF
-,TRBJ2-4,TRBV5-4,CASSSFRTVDIQYF